One and the same sample provided the 3 T cell receptor beta chains below, sequenced in a study of shared clonotypes between healthy human individuals. Profiling relied on immunoSEQ multiplex PCR, and the TCRdb table lists in-frame clones only, not all of them. This sample has under 2,500,000 clones; around 95% occur once, and the top ten carry roughly 0.13%. Sequenced sample: naive CD4+ T cells sorted from blood. This sample's subset: CD45RA+ positively selected. These receptors were collected from a young man in good health.

This clone appeared a few times. The chain recombines TRBV13 with TRBJ2-1; TRBD2 matches 9 bases. Germline V gene sequence: CDR1 PRHDT, CDR2 FYEKMQ (reference sequence). The CDR3 contains 14 residues. Germline trimming cut 4 bases from V and 8 bases from J; bases unmatched to any gene: 6. The CDR3 DNA follows: TGTGCCAGCAGCTCCGGACTAGCGTGGGATGAGCAGTTCTTC. Its protein is CASSSGLAWDEQFF.

The J gene is TRBJ1-3, the V gene TRBV29-1; D gene unclear. Trimming removed 8 bases at V and 2 bases at J, with 13 bases between. The germline V gene encodes CDR1 SQVTM and CDR2 ANQGSEA. The CDR3 is 13 residues long. CDR3 nucleotide sequence: TGCAGCCCCGTCTGGACCACTGGAAACACCATATATTTT. It yields the protein CSPVWTTGNTIYF.

Remarks on this clone: In the same sample, other DNA sequences code for this CDR3. The chain joins TRBV18 to TRBJ1-3; D is uncertain. Germline V lookup: CDR1 KGHSH, CDR2 LQKENI. The CDR3 covers 14 residues. V dropped 3 bases and J dropped 4 bases, with 10 bases sitting between them. The CDR3 loop reads CASSPPGTGNTIYF. The CDR3 coding sequence is TGTGCCAGCTCACCGCCCGGCACCGGAAACACCATATATTTT.